This TCR beta chain is drawn from a study of cytomegalovirus exposure and HLA in healthy donors. About the research overall: As released early, the data held about 85 million unique TCRs from HLA-typed donors. Regarding the study as a whole: Later findings reportedly placed an Asian-associated ancestry cluster below the roughly 690-donor mean for N-insertions.

Trimming took 5 bases from V and 4 from J, leaving 17 bases between them. Germline V lookup: CDR1 SEHNR, CDR2 FQNEAQ (reference sequence). This CDR3 region has 15 residues. As for this clone: Its target is unknown.

PCR was performed using 60 Vbeta and 13 Jbeta primers. The assay was immunoSEQ multiplex PCR, and TCRdb's table has in-frame clones only and misses some. In all, the sample yields 80,000 or so clones. The sequencing sample was made of PBMCs. The receptor comes from a woman aged 25 to 39 in good health and CMV-seronegative. This chain connects TRBV7-9 to TRBJ1-2, with D unclear. The CDR3 region is CASSPLSGSSYGYTF. CDR3 DNA: TGTGCCAGCAGCCCCCTTTCAGGATCGTCCTATGGCTACACCTTC.